This T cell receptor (beta chain) was observed in a study of shared clonotypes between healthy human individuals. This table comes from immunoSEQ multiplex PCR, and its TCRdb copy is limited to in-frame clones, with some not included. The sample yields about 580,000 clones, nearly 98% seen once. CD8 cells regarded as naive lacked CD45RO, were positively chosen for CCR7, and omitted terminally differentiated effector memory CD45RA+ cells. The healthy adult donors were HIV-negative and reported no recent acute infections or vaccinations. Germline V gene lookup returns CDR1 LGHNA and CDR2 YSLEER. The CDR3 totals 14 residues. V lost 0 bases, J lost 6 bases, and 12 bases lay in between.

The V gene is TRBV4-3, the J gene TRBJ2-7; the D gene is possibly TRBD2 (5 bases). This clonotype was obtained from a man under 40 in good health. Specimen: naive CD8+ T cells sorted from blood. The CDR3 nucleotides read TGCGCCAGCAGCCAAGAATTCGGGGTCCGCGAGCAGTACTTC. It specifies CASSQEFGVREQYF.